The source of this T cell receptor (beta chain) is a study of molecular identifiers for immune sequencing clone quantification. At the level of the study: Replicates split RNA from around 20,000 or 100,000 naive CD8 cells five ways, and the researchers sequenced four portions. Study results and limitations: Sharing of a barcode by identical TCR molecules could cause highly expanded clone sizes to be underestimated. Over 98% of effector molecules, but under 1% in naive cells, were held by clones with more than 20 RNA copies.

TCRdb reprocessed the PCR reads via MiXCR and lists one record per CDR3 protein. The table shows tens of thousands of distinct CDR3 sequences, with 15% to 20% occurring only once. Trimming shortened V by 1 base and J by 7 bases, and 15 bases separated the two germline ends. CDR3 length: 15 residues. Germline values: CDR1 SNHLY, CDR2 FYNNEI. This clonotype has a count of ten or more. Its antigen remains unknown. Specimen: naive CD8+ T cells from blood, with Jurkat cell RNA spiked in. The subset is: FACS-sorted CD8+CD4-CCR7+CD45RA+ naive T cells. V and J are TRBV2 and TRBJ2-3; D call uncertain. The clonotype comes from a human donor in good health. Some libraries in this study had Jurkat cell RNA spiked in. The CDR3: CASSEGVAIPNTQYF. DNA for the CDR3: TGTGCCAGCAGTGAAGGGGTGGCGATCCCGAATACGCAGTATTTT.